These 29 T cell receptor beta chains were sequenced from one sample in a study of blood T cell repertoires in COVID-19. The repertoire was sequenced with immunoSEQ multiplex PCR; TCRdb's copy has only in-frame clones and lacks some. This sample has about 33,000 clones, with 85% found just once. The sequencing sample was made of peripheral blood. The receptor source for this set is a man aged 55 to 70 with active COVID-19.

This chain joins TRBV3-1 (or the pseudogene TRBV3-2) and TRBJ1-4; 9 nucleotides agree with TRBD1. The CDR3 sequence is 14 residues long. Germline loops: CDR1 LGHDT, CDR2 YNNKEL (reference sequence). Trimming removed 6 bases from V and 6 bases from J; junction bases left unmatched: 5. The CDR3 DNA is TGTGCCAGCAGTACACAGGGGGCGTATGAAAAACTGTTTTTT. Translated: CASSTQGAYEKLFF.

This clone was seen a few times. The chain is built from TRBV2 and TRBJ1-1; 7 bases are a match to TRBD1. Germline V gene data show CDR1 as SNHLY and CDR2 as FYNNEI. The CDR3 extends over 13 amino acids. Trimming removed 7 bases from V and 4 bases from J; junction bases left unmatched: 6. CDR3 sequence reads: CASTAGQFTEAFF. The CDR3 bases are TGTGCCAGCACCGCGGGACAGTTCACTGAAGCTTTCTTT.

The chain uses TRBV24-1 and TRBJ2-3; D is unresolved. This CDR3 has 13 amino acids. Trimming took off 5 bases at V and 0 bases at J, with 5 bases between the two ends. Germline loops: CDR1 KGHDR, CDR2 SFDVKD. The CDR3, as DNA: TGTGCCACCAGTGGAGAGAGCACAGATACGCAGTATTTT. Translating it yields CATSGESTDTQYF.

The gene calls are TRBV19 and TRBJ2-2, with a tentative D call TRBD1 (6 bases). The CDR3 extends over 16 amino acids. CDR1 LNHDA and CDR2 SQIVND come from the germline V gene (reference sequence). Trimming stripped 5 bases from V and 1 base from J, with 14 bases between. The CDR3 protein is CASSLLLTGNTGELFF. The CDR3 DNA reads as TGTGCCAGTAGTCTCCTTTTGACAGGGAACACCGGGGAGCTGTTTTTT.

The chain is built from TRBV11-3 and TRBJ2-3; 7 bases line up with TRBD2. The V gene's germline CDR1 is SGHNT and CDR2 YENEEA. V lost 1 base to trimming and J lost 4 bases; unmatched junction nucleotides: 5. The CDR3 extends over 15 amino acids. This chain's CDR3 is CASSLGTSVADTQYF. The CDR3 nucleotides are TGTGCCAGCAGCTTAGGAACTAGCGTAGCAGATACGCAGTATTTT.

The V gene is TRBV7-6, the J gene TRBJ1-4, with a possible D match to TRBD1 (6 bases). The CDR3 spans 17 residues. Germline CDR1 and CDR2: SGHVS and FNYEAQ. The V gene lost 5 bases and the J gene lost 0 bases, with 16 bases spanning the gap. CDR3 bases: TGTGCCAGCAGCAAAGGTTGGGGGCGAACAACTAATGAAAAACTGTTTTTT. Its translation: CASSKGWGRTTNEKLFF.

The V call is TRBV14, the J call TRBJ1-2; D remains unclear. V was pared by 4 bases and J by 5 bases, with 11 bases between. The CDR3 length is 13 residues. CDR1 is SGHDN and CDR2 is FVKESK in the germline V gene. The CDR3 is CASSLGLQYGYTF. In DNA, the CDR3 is TGTGCCAGCAGCCTCGGACTGCAATATGGCTACACCTTC. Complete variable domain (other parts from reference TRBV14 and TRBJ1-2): EAGVTQFPSHSVIEKGQTVTLRCDPISGHDNLYWYRRVMGKEIKFLLHFVKESKQDESGMPNNRFLAERTGGTYSTLKVQPAELEDSGVYFCASSLGLQYGYTFGSGTRLTVV.

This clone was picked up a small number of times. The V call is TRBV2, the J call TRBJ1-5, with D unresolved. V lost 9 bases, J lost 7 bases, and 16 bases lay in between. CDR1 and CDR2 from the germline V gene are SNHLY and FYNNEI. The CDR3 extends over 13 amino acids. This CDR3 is CASRRSREQPQHF. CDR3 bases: TGTGCCAGTAGGAGGTCGAGGGAACAGCCCCAGCATTTT.

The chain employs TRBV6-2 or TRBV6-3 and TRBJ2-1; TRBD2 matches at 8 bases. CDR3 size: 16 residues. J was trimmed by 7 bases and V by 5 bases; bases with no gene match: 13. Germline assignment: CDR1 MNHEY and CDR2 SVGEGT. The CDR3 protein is CASSTPRAGGKNEQFF. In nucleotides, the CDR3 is TGTGCCAGCAGTACCCCCCGTGCGGGAGGTAAGAATGAGCAGTTCTTC.

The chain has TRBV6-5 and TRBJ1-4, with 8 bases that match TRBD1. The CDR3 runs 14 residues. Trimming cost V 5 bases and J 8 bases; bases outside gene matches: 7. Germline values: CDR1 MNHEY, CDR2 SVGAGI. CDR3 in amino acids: CASSHDRGREKLFF. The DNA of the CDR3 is TGTGCCAGCAGTCACGACAGGGGTAGGGAAAAACTGTTTTTT.

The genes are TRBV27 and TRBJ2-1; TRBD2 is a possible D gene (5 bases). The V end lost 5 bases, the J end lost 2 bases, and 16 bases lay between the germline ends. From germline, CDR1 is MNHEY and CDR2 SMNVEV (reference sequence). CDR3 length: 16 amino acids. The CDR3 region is CASSASGPQAYNEQFF. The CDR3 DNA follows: TGTGCCAGCAGTGCCAGCGGTCCGCAGGCCTACAATGAGCAGTTCTTC.

The CDR3 loop is CASSLLAGTTANYGYTF. For the CDR3, the DNA is TGTGCCAGCAGTTTACTCGCTGGGACAACGGCTAACTATGGCTACACCTTC. The V and J genes are TRBV28 and TRBJ1-2; weak D call: TRBD1 (6 bases). The CDR3 contains 17 residues. V dropped 2 bases and J dropped 0 bases, with 16 bases sitting between them. From germline, CDR1 is MDHEN and CDR2 SYDVKM.

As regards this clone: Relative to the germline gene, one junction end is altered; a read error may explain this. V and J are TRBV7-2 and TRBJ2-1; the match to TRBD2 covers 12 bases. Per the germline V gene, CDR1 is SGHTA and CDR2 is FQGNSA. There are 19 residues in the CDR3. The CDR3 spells CARSSGGGLAGFSYNEQFF. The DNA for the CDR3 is TGTGCCCGCAGCTCGGGGGGGGGACTAGCGGGCTTCTCTTACAATGAGCAGTTCTTC.

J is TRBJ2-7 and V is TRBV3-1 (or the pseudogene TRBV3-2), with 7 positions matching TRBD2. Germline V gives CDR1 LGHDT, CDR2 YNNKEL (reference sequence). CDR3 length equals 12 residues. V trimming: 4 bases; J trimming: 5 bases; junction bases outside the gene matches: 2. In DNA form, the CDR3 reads TGTGCCAGCAGCCTTCGGGGGGACGAGCAGTACTTC. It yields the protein CASSLRGDEQYF.

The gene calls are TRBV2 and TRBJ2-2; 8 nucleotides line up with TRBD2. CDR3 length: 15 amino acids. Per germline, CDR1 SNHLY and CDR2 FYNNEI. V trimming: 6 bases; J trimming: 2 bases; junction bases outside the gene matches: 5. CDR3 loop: CASSGSGTNTGELFF. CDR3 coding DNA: TGTGCCAGCAGCGGTAGCGGGACCAACACCGGGGAGCTGTTTTTT. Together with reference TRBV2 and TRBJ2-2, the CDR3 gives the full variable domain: EPEVTQTPSHQVTQMGQEVILRCVPISNHLYFYWYRQILGQKVEFLVSFYNNEISEKSEIFDDQFSVERPDGSNFTLKIRSTKLEDSAMYFCASSGSGTNTGELFFGEGSRLTVL.

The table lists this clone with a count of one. This CDR3 reads CASCGLAGADTQYF. In nucleotides, the CDR3 is TGTGCCAGCTGCGGACTAGCGGGAGCAGATACGCAGTATTTT. The chain links TRBV6-5 to TRBJ2-3; 13 nucleotides line up with TRBD2. The V and J ends lost 8 bases and 4 bases, in that order; junction bases with no gene match: 3. The CDR3 spans 14 residues. Germline V gives CDR1 MNHEY, CDR2 SVGAGI.

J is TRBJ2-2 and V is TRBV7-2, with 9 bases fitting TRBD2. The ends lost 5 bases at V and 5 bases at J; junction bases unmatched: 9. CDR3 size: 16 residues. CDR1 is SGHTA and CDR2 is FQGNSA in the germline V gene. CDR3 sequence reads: CASSPSPLAGTGELFF. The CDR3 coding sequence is TGTGCCAGCAGCCCCTCCCCCCTAGCGGGGACCGGGGAGCTGTTTTTT.

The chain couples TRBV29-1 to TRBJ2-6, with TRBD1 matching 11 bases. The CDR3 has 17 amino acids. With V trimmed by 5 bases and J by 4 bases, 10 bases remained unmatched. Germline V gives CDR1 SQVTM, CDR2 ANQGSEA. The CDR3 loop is CSVLSRDRGSGANVLTF. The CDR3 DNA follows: TGCAGCGTTTTAAGCCGGGACAGGGGGTCCGGGGCCAACGTCCTGACTTTC.

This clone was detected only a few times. CDR3 sequence reads: CASSEDSSGANVLTF. The CDR3 DNA reads TGTGCCAGCAGTGAAGACAGCTCTGGGGCCAACGTCCTGACTTTC. The chain joins TRBV6-1 to TRBJ2-6; no firm D call. Germline-derived CDR1 and CDR2 are MNHNS and SASEGT. The CDR3 runs 15 residues. The germline V and J ends were trimmed by 1 base and 0 bases, with 4 bases remaining between them.

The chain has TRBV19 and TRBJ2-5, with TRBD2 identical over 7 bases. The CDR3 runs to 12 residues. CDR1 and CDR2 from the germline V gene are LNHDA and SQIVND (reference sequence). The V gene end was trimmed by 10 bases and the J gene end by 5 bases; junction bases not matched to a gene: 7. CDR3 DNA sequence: TGTGCCACATCTAGCGGTCCGGAGACCCAGTACTTC. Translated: CATSSGPETQYF.

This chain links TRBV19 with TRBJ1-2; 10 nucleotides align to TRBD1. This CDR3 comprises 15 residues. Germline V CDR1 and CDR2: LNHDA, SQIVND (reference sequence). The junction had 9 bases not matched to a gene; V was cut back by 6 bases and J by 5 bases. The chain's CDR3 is CASSRSGTGVYGYTF. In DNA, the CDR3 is TGTGCCAGTAGCAGGTCCGGGACAGGGGTTTATGGCTACACCTTC.

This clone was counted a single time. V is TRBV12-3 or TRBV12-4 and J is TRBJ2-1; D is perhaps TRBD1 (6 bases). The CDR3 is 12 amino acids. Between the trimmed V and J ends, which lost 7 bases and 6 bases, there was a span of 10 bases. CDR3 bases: TGTGCCAGCACCTTCAGGGGCAATGAGCAGTTCTTC. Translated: CASTFRGNEQFF.

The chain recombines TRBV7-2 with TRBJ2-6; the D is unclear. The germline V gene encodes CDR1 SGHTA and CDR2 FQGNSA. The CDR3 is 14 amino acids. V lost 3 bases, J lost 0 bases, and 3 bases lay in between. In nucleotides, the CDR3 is TGTGCCAGCAGCTTCCGCTCTGGGGCCAACGTCCTGACTTTC. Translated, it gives CASSFRSGANVLTF.

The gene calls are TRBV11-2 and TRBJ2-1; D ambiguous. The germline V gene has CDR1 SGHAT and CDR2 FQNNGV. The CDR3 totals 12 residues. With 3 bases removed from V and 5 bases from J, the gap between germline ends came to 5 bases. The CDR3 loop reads CASSFADNEQFF. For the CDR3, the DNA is TGTGCCAGCAGCTTTGCGGACAATGAGCAGTTCTTC. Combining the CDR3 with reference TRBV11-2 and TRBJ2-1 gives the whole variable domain EAGVAQSPRYKIIEKRQSVAFWCNPISGHATLYWYQQILGQGPKLLIQFQNNGVVDDSQLPKDRFSAERLKGVDSTLKIQPAKLEDSAVYLCASSFADNEQFFGPGTRLTVL.

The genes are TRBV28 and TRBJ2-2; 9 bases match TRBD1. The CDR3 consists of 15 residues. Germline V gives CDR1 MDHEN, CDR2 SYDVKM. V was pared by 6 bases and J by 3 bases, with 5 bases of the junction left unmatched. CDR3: CASRPGQGDTGELFF. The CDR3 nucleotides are TGTGCCAGCAGACCGGGACAGGGTGACACCGGGGAGCTGTTTTTT.

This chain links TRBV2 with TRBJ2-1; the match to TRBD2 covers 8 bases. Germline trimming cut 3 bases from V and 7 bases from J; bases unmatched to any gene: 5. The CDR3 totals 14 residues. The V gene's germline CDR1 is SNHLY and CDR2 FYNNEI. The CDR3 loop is CASSDFTSGNEQFF. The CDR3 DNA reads TGTGCCAGCAGTGATTTTACTAGCGGAAATGAGCAGTTCTTC.

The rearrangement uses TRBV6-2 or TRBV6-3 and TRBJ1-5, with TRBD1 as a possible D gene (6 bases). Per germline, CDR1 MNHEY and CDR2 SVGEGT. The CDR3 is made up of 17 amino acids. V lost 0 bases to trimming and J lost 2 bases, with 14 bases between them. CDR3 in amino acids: CASSYSSGGRGNQPQHF. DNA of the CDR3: TGTGCCAGCAGTTACTCGAGCGGGGGGCGAGGCAATCAGCCCCAGCATTTT.

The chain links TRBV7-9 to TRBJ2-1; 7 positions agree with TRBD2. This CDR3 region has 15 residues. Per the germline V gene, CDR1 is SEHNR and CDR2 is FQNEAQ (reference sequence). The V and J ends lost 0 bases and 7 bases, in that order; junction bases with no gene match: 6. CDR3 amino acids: CASSLALAEGNEQFF. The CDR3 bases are TGTGCCAGCAGCTTAGCGCTAGCGGAGGGGAATGAGCAGTTCTTC.

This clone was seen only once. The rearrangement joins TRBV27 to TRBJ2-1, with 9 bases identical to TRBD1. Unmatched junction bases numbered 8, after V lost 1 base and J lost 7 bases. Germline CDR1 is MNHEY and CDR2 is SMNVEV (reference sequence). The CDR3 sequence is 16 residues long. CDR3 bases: TGTGCCAGCAGTTTATGGGGTACAGGGGGCAAGAATGAGCAGTTCTTC. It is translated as CASSLWGTGGKNEQFF.